The T cell receptor (beta chain) described here comes from a study of Tregs in tolerant kidney transplant recipients. Findings and caveats of the study: This study did not directly address biological reproducibility. Findings come from small patient numbers and require larger validation. Tregs expanded with activated donor B cells seemed most donor-specific.

Details on this clone: The antigen is not known. The missing CDR3 end, 3 residues past where the read stops, is filled in from the germline J gene.

Related graft donors supplied nonmyeloablative bone marrow transplants, and mixed chimerism was transient. Unstimulated Tregs (CD4+CD25+CD127-) and CD4+CD25- non-Tregs were sorted from PBMCs. Looked up from germline, CDR1 is SGHAT and CDR2 is FQNNGV. The CDR3 runs to 13 residues. V was trimmed by 5 bases and J by 9 bases, leaving 14 bases between them. Assay used: immunoSEQ multiplex PCR; TCRdb lists only in-frame clones, some missing. The sample has 14,000 or so clones. This clonotype was obtained from a human patient who received a combined kidney and bone marrow transplant. The graft donor may have given rise to some T cells. The sample was CD8+ T cells from blood (PBMCs), taken 6 months after the transplant. This chain joins TRBV11-2 and TRBJ2-1, with D tentatively TRBD1 (7 bases). Incomplete CDR3 DNA: TGTGCCAGCAGCGTAGGGGGCGGGGTTGAG. It specifies CASSVGGGVE. In full, the CDR3 is CASSVGGGVEQFF.